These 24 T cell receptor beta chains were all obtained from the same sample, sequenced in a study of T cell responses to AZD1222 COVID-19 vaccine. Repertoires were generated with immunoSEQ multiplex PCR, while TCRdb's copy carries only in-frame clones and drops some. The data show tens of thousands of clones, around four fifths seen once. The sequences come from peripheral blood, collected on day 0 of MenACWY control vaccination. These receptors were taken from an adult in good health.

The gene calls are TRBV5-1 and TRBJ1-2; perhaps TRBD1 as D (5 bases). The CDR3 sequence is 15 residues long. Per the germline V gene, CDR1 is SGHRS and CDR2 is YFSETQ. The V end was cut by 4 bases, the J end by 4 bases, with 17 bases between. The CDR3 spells CASSGDGMRGYGYTF. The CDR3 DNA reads TGCGCCAGCAGCGGAGACGGGATGAGGGGCTATGGCTACACCTTC.

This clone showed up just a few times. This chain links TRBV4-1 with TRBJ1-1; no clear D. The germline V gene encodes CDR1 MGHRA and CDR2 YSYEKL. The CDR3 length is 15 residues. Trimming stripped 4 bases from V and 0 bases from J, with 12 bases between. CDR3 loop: CASSPQAGVNTEAFF. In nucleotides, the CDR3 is TGCGCCAGCAGCCCCCAAGCCGGGGTGAACACTGAAGCTTTCTTT.

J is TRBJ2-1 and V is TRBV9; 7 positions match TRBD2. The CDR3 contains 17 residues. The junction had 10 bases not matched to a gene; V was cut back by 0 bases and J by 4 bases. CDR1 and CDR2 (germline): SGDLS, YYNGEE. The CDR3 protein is CASSVGDAGGFYNEQFF. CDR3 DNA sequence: TGTGCCAGCAGCGTAGGAGATGCCGGGGGGTTTTACAATGAGCAGTTCTTC.

This CDR3 is CAWSRDFLGYNEQFF. CDR3 coding DNA: TGTGCCTGGAGCCGGGACTTCTTAGGGTACAATGAGCAGTTCTTC. The J gene is TRBJ2-1, the V gene TRBV30; the D gene is possibly TRBD2 (6 bases). Trimming stripped 3 bases from V and 4 bases from J, with 16 bases between. CDR1 and CDR2 (germline): GTSNPN, SVGIG (reference sequence). The CDR3 contains 15 residues.

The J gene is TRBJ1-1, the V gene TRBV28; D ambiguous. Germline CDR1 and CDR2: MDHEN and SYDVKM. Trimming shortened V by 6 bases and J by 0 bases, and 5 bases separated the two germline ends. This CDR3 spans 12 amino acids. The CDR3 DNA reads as TGTGCCAGCAGACGTCTGAACACTGAAGCTTTCTTT. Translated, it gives CASRRLNTEAFF.

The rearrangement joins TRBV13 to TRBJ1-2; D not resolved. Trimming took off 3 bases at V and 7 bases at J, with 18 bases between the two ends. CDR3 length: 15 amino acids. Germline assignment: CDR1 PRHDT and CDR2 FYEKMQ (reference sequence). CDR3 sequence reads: CASSFRRLFLSGYTF. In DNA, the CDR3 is TGTGCCAGCAGCTTTCGCAGGCTCTTTCTATCTGGCTACACCTTC.

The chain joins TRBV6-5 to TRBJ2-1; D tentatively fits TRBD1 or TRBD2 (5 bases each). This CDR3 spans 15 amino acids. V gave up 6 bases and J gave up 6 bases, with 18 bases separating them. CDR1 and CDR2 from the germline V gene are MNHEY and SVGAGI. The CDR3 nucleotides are TGTGCCAGCAGCCGCAGGGTGGGGGATTTCAATGAGCAGTTCTTC. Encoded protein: CASSRRVGDFNEQFF.

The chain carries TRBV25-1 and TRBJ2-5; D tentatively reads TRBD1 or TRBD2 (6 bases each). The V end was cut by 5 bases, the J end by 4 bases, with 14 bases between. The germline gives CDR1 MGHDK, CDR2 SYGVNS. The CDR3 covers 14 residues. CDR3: CASSLGGGRETQYF. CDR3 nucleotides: TGTGCCAGCAGTCTCGGGGGCGGGCGAGAGACCCAGTACTTC.

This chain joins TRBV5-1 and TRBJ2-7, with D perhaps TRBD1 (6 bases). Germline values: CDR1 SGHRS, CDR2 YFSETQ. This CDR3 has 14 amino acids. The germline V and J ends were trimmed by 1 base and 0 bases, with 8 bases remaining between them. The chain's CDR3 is CASSLLQGSYEQYF. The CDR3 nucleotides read TGCGCCAGCAGCTTGCTACAGGGCTCCTACGAGCAGTACTTC.

The CDR3 DNA is TGCGCCAGCAGCTTGGAACCTTTTTTAGCGGGGGCCTACGAGCAGTACTTC. Amino acid sequence: CASSLEPFLAGAYEQYF. The chain combines TRBV5-1 with TRBJ2-7; TRBD2 agrees at 9 bases. This CDR3 has 17 amino acids. The germline CDR1 and CDR2 sequences are SGHRS and YFSETQ. V trimming: 0 bases; J trimming: 2 bases; junction bases outside the gene matches: 9.

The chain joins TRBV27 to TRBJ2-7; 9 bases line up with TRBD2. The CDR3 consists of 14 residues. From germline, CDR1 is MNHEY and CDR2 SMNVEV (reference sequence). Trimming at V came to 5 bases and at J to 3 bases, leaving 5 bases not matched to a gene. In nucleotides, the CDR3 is TGTGCCAGCAGTCGGCGGGAGGGTGTCTACGAGCAGTACTTC. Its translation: CASSRREGVYEQYF.

The DNA for the CDR3 is TGTGCCAGCAGTAAGGGACTAGCGGGAGGTGAGCAGTTCTTC. Translated: CASSKGLAGGEQFF. V is TRBV27 and J is TRBJ2-1, with TRBD2 identical over 15 bases. Germline trimming cut 5 bases from V and 9 bases from J; bases unmatched to any gene: 2. Germline-derived CDR1 and CDR2 are MNHEY and SMNVEV (reference sequence). The CDR3 runs to 14 residues.

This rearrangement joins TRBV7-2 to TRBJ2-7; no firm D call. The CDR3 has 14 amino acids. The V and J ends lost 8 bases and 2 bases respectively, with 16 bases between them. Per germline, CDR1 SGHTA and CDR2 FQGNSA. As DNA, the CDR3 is TGTGCCAGCTCCCCCACCACACTAACCTACGAGCAGTACTTC. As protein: CASSPTTLTYEQYF.

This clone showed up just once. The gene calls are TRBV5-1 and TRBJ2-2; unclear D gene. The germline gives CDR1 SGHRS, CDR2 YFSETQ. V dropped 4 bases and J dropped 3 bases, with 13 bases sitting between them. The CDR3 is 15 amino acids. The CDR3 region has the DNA TGCGCCAGCAGCCCGACTGCGGCCGACACCGGGGAGCTGTTTTTT. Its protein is CASSPTAADTGELFF.

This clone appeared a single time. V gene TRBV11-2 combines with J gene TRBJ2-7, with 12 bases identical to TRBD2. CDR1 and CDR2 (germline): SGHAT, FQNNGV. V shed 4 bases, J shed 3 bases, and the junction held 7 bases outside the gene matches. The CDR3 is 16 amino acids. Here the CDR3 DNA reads TGTGCCAGCAGCTCCTTTCTAGCGGGAGGGCTCTACGAGCAGTACTTC. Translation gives CASSSFLAGGLYEQYF.

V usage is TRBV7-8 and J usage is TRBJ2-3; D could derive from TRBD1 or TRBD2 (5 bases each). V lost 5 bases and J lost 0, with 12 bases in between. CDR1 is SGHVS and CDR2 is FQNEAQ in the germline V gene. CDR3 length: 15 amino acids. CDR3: CASSPEGLSTDTQYF. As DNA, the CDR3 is TGTGCCAGCAGCCCTGAGGGGCTCAGCACAGATACGCAGTATTTT. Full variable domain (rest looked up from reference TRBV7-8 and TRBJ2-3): GAGVSQSPRYKVAKRGQDVALRCDPISGHVSLFWYQQALGQGPEFLTYFQNEAQLDKSGLPSDRFFAERPEGSVSTLKIQRTQQEDSAVYLCASSPEGLSTDTQYFGPGTRLTVL.

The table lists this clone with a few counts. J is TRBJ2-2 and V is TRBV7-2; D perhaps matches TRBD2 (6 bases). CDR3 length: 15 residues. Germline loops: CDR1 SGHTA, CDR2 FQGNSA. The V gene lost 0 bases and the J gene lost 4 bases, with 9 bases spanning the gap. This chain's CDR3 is CASSLAGLPTGELFF. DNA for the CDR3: TGTGCCAGCAGCTTAGCGGGACTCCCCACCGGGGAGCTGTTTTTT.

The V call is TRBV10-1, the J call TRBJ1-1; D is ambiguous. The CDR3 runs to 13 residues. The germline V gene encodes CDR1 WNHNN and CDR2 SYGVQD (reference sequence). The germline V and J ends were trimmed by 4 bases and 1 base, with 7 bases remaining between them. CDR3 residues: CASSVVRNTEAFF. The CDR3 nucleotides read TGCGCCAGCAGTGTGGTAAGGAACACTGAAGCTTTCTTT.

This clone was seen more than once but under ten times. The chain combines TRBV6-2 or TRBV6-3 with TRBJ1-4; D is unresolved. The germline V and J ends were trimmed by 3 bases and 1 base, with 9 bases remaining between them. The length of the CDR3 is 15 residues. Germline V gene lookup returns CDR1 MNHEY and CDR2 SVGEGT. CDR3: CASSYNGLTNEKLFF. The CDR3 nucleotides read TGTGCCAGCAGTTATAACGGGTTAACTAATGAAAAACTGTTTTTT.

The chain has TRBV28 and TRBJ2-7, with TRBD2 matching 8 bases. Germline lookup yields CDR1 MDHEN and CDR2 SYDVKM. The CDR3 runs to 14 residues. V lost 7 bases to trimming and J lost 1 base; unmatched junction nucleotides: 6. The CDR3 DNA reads TGTGCCAGCACCCCTCGGGGGGGTTCCTACGAGCAGTACTTC. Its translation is CASTPRGGSYEQYF.

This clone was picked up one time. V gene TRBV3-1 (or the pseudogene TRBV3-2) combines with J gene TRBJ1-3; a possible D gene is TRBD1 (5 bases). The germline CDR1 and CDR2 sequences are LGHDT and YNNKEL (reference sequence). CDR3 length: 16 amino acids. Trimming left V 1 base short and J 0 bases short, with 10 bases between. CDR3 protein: CASSQGGGISGNTIYF. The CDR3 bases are TGTGCCAGCAGCCAAGGGGGGGGGATCTCTGGAAACACCATATATTTT.

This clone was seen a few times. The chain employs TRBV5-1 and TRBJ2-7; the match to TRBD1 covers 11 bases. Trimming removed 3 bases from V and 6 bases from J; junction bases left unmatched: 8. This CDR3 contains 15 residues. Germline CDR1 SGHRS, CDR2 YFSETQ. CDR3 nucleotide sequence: TGCGCCAGCAGCTCGGACGGGACAGGGGGTGTCGAGCAGTACTTC. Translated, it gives CASSSDGTGGVEQYF. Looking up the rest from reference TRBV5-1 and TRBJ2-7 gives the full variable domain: KAGVTQTPRYLIKTRGQQVTLSCSPISGHRSVSWYQQTPGQGLQFLFEYFSETQRNKGNFPGRFSGRQFSNSRSEMNVSTLELGDSALYLCASSSDGTGGVEQYFGPGTRLTVT.

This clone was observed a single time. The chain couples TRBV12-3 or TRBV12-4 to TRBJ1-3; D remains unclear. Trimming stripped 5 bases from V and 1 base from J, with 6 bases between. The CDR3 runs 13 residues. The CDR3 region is CASSRASGNTIYF. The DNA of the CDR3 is TGTGCCAGCAGTCGAGCTTCTGGAAACACCATATATTTT.

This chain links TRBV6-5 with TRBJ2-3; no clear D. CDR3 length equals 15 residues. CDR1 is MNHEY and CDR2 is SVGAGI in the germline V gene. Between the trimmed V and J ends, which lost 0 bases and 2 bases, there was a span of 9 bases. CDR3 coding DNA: TGTGCCAGCAGTTACTCGACCCCGTACACAGATACGCAGTATTTT. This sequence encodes CASSYSTPYTDTQYF.